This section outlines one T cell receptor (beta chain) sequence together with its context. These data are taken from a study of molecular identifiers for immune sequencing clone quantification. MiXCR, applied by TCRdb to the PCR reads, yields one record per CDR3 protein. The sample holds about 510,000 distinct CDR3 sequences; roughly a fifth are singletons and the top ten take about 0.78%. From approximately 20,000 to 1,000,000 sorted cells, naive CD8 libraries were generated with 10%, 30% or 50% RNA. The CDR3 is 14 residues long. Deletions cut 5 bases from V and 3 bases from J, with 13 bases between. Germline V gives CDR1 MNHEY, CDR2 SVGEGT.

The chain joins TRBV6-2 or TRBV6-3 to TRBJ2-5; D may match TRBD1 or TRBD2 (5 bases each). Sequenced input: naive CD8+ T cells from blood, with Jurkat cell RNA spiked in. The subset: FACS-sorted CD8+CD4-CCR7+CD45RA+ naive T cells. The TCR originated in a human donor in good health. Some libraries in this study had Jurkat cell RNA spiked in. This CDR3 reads CASSTGTLKETQYF. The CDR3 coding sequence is TGTGCCAGCAGTACGGGGACGCTGAAAGAGACCCAGTACTTC.